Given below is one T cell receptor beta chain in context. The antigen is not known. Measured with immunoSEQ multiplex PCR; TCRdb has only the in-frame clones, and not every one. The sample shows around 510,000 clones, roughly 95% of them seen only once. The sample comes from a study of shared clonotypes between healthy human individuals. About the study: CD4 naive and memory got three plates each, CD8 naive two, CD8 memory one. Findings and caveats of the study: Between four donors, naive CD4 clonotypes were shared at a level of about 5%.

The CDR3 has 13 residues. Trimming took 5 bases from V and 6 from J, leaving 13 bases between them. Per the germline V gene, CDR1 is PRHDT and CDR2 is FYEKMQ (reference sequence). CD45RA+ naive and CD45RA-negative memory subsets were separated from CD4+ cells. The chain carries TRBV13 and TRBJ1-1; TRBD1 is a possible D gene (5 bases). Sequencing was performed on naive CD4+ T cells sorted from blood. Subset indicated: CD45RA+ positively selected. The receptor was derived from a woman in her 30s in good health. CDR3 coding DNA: TGTGCCAGCAGCCGGGGAGAGACAGCTGAAGCTTTCTTT. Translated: CASSRGETAEAFF.